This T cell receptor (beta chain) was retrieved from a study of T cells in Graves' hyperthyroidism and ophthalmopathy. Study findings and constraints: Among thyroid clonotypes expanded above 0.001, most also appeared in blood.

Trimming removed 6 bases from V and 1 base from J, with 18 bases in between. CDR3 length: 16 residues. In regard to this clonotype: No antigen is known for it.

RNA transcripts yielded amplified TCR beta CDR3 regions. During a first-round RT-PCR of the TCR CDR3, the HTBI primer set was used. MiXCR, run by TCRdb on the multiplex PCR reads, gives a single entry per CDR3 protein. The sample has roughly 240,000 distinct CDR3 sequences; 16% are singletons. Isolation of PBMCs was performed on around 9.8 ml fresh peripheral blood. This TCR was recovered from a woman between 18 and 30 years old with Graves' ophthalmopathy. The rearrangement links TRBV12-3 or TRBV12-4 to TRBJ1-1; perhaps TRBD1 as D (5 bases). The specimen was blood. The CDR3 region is CASRLPGPWRNTEAFF. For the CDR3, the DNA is TGTGCCAGCAGATTACCGGGACCCTGGAGGAACACTGAAGCTTTCTTT.